A selection of T cell receptor beta chains follows, all from one sample in a study of blood T cells in healthy people across ages. MiXCR was run by TCRdb on the 5' RACE reads, yielding one entry per CDR3 protein. The sample yields about 1,500,000 distinct CDR3 sequences, 42% seen once. The sequencing input was blood. The source of these receptors is a woman aged 18 to 35 in good health. Each CDR3 is given with its conserved first and last residue. The order of the fields is J gene, D gene, clone size, V gene, CDR3 protein, CDR3 DNA. The D gene is left open where the match is weak. Part of the rows lack a size; the others show once, few, many or a class for expanded clones.

>TRBJ1-1|NA|NA|TRBV7-3
CASRKTGLGAEAFF
TGTGCCAGCAGAAAAACTGGGTTGGGGGCTGAAGCTTTCTTT
>TRBJ2-7|NA|NA|TRBV3-1
CASSQERRNSYEQYF
TGTGCCAGCAGCCAAGAGAGGAGAAACTCCTACGAGCAGTACTTC
>TRBJ2-4|TRBD1|NA|TRBV27
CACTGTGVNIQYF
TGTGCCTGCACCGGGACAGGGGTAAACATTCAGTACTTC
>TRBJ2-5|TRBD2|NA|TRBV5-4
CASSLKTSGAYQETQYF
TGTGCCAGCAGCTTGAAGACTAGCGGGGCGTACCAAGAGACCCAGTACTTC
>TRBJ1-2|TRBD1|few|TRBV5-1
CASSLNRGGGYGYTF
TGCGCCAGCAGCCTAAACAGGGGTGGCGGCTATGGCTACACCTTC
>TRBJ1-1|NA|few|TRBV5-1
CASSLEGNQLAEAFF
TGCGCCAGCAGCTTGGAAGGGAACCAACTCGCAGAAGCTTTCTTT
>TRBJ2-5|NA|few|TRBV2
CASSGNIQETQYF
TGTGCCAGCAGTGGGAACATCCAAGAGACCCAGTACTTC
>TRBJ2-5|NA|NA|TRBV6-1
CASMRPVWETQYF
TGTGCCAGCATGAGACCGGTATGGGAGACCCAGTACTTC
>TRBJ2-7|TRBD1|once|TRBV3-1
CASSRTATGYSYEQYF
TGTGCCAGCAGCCGGACAGCGACAGGGTATTCCTACGAGCAGTACTTC
>TRBJ1-2|NA|few|TRBV29-1
CSAGGAAPGYTF
TGCAGCGCTGGGGGGGCAGCACCTGGCTACACCTTC
>TRBJ2-3|TRBD1|NA|TRBV28
CASSLGQGAADTQYF
TGTGCCAGCAGTTTGGGACAGGGGGCTGCAGATACGCAGTATTTT
>TRBJ2-7|TRBD2|NA|TRBV12-3/TRBV12-4
CASSLGGLAVVEQYF
TGTGCCAGCAGTTTAGGGGGACTAGCTGTGGTCGAGCAGTACTTC
>TRBJ2-2|NA|NA|TRBV9
CASSVVGSGNTGELFF
TGTGCCAGCAGCGTAGTTGGTAGCGGTAACACCGGGGAGCTGTTTTTT
>TRBJ2-1|TRBD2|few|TRBV4-1
CASSQEPLASGVYNEQFF
TGCGCCAGCAGCCAAGAACCCTTGGCTAGCGGGGTCTACAATGAGCAGTTCTTC
>TRBJ1-2|NA|few|TRBV27
CASYNRGYTF
TGTGCCAGCTATAACCGTGGCTACACCTTC
>TRBJ2-3|NA|NA|TRBV6-6
CARGGGDTDTQYF
TGTGCCAGGGGTGGTGGGGACACAGATACGCAGTATTTT
>TRBJ2-5|NA|NA|TRBV30
CAWISLGTQYF
TGTGCCTGGATATCTCTGGGGACCCAGTACTTC